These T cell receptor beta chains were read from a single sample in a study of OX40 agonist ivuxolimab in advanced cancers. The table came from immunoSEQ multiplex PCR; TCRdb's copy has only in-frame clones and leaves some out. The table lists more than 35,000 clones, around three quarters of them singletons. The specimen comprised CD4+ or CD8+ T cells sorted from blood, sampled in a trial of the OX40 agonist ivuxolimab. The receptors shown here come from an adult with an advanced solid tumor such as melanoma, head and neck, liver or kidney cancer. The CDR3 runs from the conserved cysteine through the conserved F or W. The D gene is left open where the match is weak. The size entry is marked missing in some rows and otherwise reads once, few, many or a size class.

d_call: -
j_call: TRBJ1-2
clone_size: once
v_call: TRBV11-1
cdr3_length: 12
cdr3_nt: TGTGCCAGCAGCTTGGGAAACTATGGCTACACCTTC
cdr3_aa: CASSLGNYGYTF

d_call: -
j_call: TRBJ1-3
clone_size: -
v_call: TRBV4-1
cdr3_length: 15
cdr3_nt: TGCGCCAGCAGCCCCAATCCCTCCCTCGGAAACACCATATATTTT
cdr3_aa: CASSPNPSLGNTIYF

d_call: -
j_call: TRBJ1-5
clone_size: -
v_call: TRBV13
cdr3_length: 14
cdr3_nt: TGTGCCAGCAGCTTAGGCCGAGGAAATCAGCCCCAGCATTTT
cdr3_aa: CASSLGRGNQPQHF

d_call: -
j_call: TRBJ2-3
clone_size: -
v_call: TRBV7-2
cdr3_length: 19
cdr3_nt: TGTGCCAGCAGCTTAGCTGCGATGGGGGTCCCTGGATCCACAGATACGCAGTATTTT
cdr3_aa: CASSLAAMGVPGSTDTQYF

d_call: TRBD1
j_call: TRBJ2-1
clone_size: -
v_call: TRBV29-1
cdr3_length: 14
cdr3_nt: TGCAGCGTTGAATCCGGGACAGGGGGCCATGAGCAGTTCTTC
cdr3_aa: CSVESGTGGHEQFF

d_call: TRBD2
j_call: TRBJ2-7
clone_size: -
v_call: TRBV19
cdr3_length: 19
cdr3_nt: TGTGCCAGTAGTTCCAAGATCGGGACTAGCGGGGAGGGGACCTACGAGCAGTACTTC
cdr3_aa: CASSSKIGTSGEGTYEQYF

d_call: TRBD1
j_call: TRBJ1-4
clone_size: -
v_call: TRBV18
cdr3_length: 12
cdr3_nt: TGTGCCAGCTCACGGACAGGGGAAAAACTGTTTTTT
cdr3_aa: CASSRTGEKLFF

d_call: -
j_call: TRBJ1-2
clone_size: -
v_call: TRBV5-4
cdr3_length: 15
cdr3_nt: TGTGCCAGCAGATCCGGGGGCGCCCGTAACTATGGCTACACCTTC
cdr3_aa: CASRSGGARNYGYTF

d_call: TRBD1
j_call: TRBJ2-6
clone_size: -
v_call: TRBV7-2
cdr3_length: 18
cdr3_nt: TGTGCCAGCAGCCGCCGGACAGGGGCGGTAGGTGGGGCCAACGTCCTGACTTTC
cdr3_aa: CASSRRTGAVGGANVLTF

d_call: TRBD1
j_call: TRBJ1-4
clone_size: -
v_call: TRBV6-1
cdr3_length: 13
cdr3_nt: TGTGCCAGCGGAAGACAGGGTAATGAAAAACTGTTTTTT
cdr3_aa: CASGRQGNEKLFF

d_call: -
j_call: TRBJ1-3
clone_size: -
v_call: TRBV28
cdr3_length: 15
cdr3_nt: TGTGCCAGCAGCCACTATAGTTTCTCTGGAAACACCATATATTTT
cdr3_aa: CASSHYSFSGNTIYF

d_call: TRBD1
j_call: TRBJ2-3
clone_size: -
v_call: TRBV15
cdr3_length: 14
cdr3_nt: TGTGCCACTTTTGCACAGGGGACGACAGATACGCAGTATTTT
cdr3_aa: CATFAQGTTDTQYF

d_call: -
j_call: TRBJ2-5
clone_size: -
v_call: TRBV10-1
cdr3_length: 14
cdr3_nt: TGCGCCAGCAGTGAGTTCCGGGACCAAGAGACCCAGTACTTC
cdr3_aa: CASSEFRDQETQYF

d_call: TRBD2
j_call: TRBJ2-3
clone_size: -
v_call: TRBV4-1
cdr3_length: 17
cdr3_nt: TGCGCCAGCAGCTCTAGCGGGGGGCCAGGGAGAACAGATACGCAGTATTTT
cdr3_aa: CASSSSGGPGRTDTQYF

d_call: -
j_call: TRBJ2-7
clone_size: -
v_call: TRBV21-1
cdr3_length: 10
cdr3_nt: TGTGCCAGCAGATACTACGAGCAGTACTTC
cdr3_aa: CASRYYEQYF

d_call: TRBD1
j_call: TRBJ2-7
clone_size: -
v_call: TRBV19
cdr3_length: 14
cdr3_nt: TGTGCCAGTAGTCTCCGACAGGGACCCTACGAGCAGTACTTC
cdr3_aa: CASSLRQGPYEQYF

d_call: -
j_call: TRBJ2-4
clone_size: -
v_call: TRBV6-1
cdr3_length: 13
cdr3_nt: TGTGCCAGCAGTGAAGCGAAGGGGGGCCCATGGTACTTC
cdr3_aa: CASSEAKGGPWYF

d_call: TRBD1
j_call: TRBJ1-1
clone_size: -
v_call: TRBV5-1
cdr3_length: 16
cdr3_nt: TGCGCCAGCAGCCTCCACCCACAGGGGTTGAACACTGAAGCTTTCTTT
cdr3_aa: CASSLHPQGLNTEAFF

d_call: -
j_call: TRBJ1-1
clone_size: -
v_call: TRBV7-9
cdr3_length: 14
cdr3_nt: TGTGCCAGCAGCATAGACACAGGGAACACTGAAGCTTTCTTT
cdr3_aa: CASSIDTGNTEAFF

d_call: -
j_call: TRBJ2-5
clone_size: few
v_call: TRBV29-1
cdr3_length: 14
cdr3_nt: TGCAGCGCTTCTTCGGTCGGACGGCCTGAGACCCAGTACTTC
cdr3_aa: CSASSVGRPETQYF

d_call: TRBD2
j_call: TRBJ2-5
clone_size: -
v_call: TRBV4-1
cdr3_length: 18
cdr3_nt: TGCGCCAGCAGCCAAGAACGGGGAGCGGGGGGGATCCAAGAGACCCAGTACTTC
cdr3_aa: CASSQERGAGGIQETQYF

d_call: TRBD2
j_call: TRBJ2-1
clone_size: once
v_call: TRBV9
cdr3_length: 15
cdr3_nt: TGTGCCAGCAGCCCAGCAGCGGGGCAATACAATGAGCAGTTCTTC
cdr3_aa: CASSPAAGQYNEQFF

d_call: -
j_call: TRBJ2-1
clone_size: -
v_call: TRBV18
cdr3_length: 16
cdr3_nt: TGTGCCAGCTCACCCTTTGATCCCAGCTCCTACAATGAGCAGTTCTTC
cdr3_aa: CASSPFDPSSYNEQFF

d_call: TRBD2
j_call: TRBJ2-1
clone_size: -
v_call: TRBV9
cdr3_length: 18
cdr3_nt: TGTGCCAGCAGCGGGAACCCCTCTAGCGGGGGGACGAACAATGAGCAGTTCTTC
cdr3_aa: CASSGNPSSGGTNNEQFF

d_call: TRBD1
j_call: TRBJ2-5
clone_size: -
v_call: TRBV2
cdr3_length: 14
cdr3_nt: TGTGCCAGCAGGCGGACAGGGGGCGCCGAGACCCAGTACTTC
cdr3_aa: CASRRTGGAETQYF

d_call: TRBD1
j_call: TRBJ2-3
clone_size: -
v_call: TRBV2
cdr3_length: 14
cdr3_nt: TGTGCCAGCACAACAGGGGGCGCGACAGATACGCAGTATTTT
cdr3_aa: CASTTGGATDTQYF